The 7 T cell receptor beta chains reported below all come from one sample, sequenced in a study of blood T cell repertoires in COVID-19. Using immunoSEQ multiplex PCR, the repertoire was profiled, and TCRdb retains in-frame clones only, with some absent. The table has 75,000 to 100,000 clones, approximately 86% seen once. Sequenced material: peripheral blood. These TCRs come from a woman of 80 years or more with acute or convalescent COVID-19.

This clone was seen more than once but under ten times. The CDR3 loop is CASSPAGGLSSYNEQFF. CDR3 nucleotide sequence: TGTGCCAGCAGCCCTGCGGGGGGATTAAGCTCCTACAATGAGCAGTTCTTC. V is TRBV5-4 and J is TRBJ2-1; 8 nucleotides line up with TRBD2. J gave up 0 bases and V 4 bases, and 9 bases lay outside the gene matches. Germline loops: CDR1 SGHNT, CDR2 YYREEE (reference sequence). This CDR3 is built from 17 residues.

V is TRBV27 and J is TRBJ2-7, with D possibly being TRBD1 (6 bases). The CDR3 runs 15 residues. CDR1 and CDR2 (germline): MNHEY, SMNVEV (reference sequence). The germline V and J ends were trimmed by 5 bases and 6 bases, with 20 bases remaining between them. CDR3 region: CASSPSGGASAEQYF. CDR3 DNA: TGTGCCAGCAGTCCGTCTGGGGGCGCTTCGGCCGAGCAGTACTTC.

This chain connects TRBV27 to TRBJ2-7, with 7 bases lining up with TRBD2. Germline CDR1 and CDR2: MNHEY and SMNVEV (reference sequence). With 5 bases clipped from V and 4 bases from J, the junction kept 5 bases outside the gene matches. This CDR3 is 13 amino acids long. The CDR3 sequence: CASSREGWYEQYF. DNA for the CDR3: TGTGCCAGCAGTAGGGAGGGTTGGTACGAGCAGTACTTC.

The rearrangement uses TRBV21-1 and TRBJ1-4; TRBD1, the table's D call, lacks a check against the DNA. TRBV21-1 is labeled a pseudogene. CDR3 size: 14 residues. The CDR3 nucleotides read TGTGCCAGCACCCAATTTGCAACTAATGAAAAACTGTTTTTT. Its translation: CASTQFATNEKLFF.

The chain carries TRBV28 and TRBJ2-7; 16 bases line up with TRBD2. This CDR3 contains 18 residues. Germline V gene lookup returns CDR1 MDHEN and CDR2 SYDVKM. The ends lost 5 bases at V and 2 bases at J; junction bases unmatched: 9. CDR3 DNA: TGTGCCAGCAGTGGCCCGGGACTAGCGGGAGGGCATCCCTACGAGCAGTACTTC. This gives the protein CASSGPGLAGGHPYEQYF.

The rearrangement uses TRBV27 and TRBJ2-5, with 10 bases fitting TRBD2. CDR1 MNHEY and CDR2 SMNVEV come from the germline V gene (reference sequence). After removal of 0 bases from V and 5 bases from J, the junction contained 15 bases not matched to a gene. The CDR3 consists of 19 residues. CDR3 sequence (DNA): TGTGCCAGCAGTTTATCGTTCGTGGCTAGCGGGAGACGGGGGGAGACCCAGTACTTC. This encodes CASSLSFVASGRRGETQYF.

This CDR3 reads CASSLTPNTEAFF. Written as DNA, the CDR3 is TGCGCCAGCAGCCTCACACCAAACACTGAAGCTTTCTTT. V is TRBV5-1 and J is TRBJ1-1, with no clear D. Trimming took 4 bases from V and 2 from J, leaving 9 bases between them. This CDR3 contains 13 residues. The germline CDR1 and CDR2 sequences are SGHRS and YFSETQ.